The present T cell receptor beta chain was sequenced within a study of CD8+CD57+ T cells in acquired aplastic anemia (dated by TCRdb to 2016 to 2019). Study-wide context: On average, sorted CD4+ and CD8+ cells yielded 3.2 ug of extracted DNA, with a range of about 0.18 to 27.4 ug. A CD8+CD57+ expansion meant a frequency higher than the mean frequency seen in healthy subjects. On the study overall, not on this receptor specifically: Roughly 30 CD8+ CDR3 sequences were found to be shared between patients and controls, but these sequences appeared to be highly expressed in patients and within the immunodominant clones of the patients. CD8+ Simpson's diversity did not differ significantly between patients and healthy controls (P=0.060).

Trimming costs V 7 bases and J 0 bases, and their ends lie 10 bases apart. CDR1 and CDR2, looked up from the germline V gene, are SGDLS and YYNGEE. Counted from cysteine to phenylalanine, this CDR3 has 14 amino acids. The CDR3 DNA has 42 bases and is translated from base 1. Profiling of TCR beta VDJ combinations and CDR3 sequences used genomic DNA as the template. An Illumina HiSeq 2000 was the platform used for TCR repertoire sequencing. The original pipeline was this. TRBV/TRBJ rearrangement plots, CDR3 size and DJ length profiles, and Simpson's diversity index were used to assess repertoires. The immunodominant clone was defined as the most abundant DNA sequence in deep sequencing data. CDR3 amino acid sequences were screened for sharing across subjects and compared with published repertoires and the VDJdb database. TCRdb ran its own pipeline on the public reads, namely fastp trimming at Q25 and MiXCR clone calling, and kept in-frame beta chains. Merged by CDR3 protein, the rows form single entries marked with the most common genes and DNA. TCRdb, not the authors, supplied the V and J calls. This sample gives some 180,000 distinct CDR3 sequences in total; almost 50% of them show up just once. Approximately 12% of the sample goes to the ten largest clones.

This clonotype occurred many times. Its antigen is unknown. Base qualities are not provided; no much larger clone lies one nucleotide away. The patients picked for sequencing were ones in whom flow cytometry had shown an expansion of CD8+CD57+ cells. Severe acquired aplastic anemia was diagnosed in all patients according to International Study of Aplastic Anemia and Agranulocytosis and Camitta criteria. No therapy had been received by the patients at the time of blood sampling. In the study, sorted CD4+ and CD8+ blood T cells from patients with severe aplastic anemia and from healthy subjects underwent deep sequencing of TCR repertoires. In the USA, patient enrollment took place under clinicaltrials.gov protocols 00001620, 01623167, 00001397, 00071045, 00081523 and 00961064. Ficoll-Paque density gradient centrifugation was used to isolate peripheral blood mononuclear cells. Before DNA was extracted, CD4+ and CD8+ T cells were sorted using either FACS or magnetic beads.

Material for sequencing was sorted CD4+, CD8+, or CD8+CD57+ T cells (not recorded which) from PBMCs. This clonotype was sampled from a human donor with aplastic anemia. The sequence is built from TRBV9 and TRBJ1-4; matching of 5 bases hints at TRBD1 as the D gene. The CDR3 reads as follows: CASGDPATNEKLFF. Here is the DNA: TGTGCCAGCGGGGACCCTGCAACTAATGAAAAACTGTTTTTT.